Sequencing of this TCR beta chain was carried out in a study of blood T cells in healthy people across ages. Findings and caveats of the study: From one million sequenced T cells, diversity estimates were lower bounds. Naive CD4+ cell counts and diversity both ran higher in long-lived than in aged donors.

Primed by a sample-barcoded 5' primer and a J-beta primer mix, a second PCR proceeded for 7 to 11 cycles. Each CDR3 protein gets one entry after TCRdb re-called the 5' RACE reads with MiXCR. Of around 900,000 distinct CDR3 sequences in the sample, 51% were seen once. At least 7 million PBMCs were isolated per sample. This clonotype has just a few counts. Its target is not known. Source material: blood. This clonotype originated in a woman aged 55 to 70 in good health.

The CDR3, as DNA: TGCAGCGTTGGGGCAGGGGCGAGGTCCTACAATGAGCAGTTCTTC. Translating it yields CSVGAGARSYNEQFF. The J gene is TRBJ2-1, the V gene TRBV29-1, with D possibly TRBD1 on 6 matching bases. Trimming stripped 4 bases from V and 1 base from J, with 14 bases between. The germline V gene has CDR1 SQVTM and CDR2 ANQGSEA. The CDR3 has 15 residues.